This TCR beta chain was sequenced for a study of graft-versus-host responses after intestinal transplantation. Here immunoSEQ multiplex PCR was the method, and the copy in TCRdb shows in-frame clones only, minus some. The sample records approximately 9,500 clones, approximately 92% being singletons. This sequence originates from a human patient who received an intestinal transplant, so some T cells may come from the graft donor. The sample consisted of PBMCs, taken around 44 days after intestinal transplantation.

In DNA, the CDR3 is TGTGCCAGCCTAAGCAGGGGTCGCTCTGGGGCCAACGTCCTGACTTTC. This translates into CASLSRGRSGANVLTF. The J gene is TRBJ2-6, the V gene TRBV19, with D possibly being TRBD1 (6 bases). The V and J ends lost 9 bases and 0 bases respectively, with 15 bases between them. This CDR3 has 16 residues. CDR1 is LNHDA and CDR2 is SQIVND in the germline V gene (reference sequence).